This TCR beta chain was found in a study of blood T cell repertoires in COVID-19 (TCRdb year 2020). At the level of the whole study: Samples from collaborators originated in the United States, Italy and Spain and spanned both the acute and convalescent phases of COVID-19. Deeply sampled blood TCRbeta repertoires from subjects exposed to, actively infected with, or recovered from COVID-19 were included in the dataset. The samples were drawn from the first 160 participants of the ongoing ImmuneRACE study and from over 950 subjects provided by 6 global collaborators. The repertoires were released in a freely available public database intended as a resource for research on the immune response to SARS-CoV-2. The material from the prospective study consisted of cDNA or gDNA derived from T cells, B-cell-depleted T cells, or PBMCs. A de-identified subject ID, COVID-19 status, age in years and sex were almost always included in the sample metadata. Where HLA class I and class II types were available, the types were taken from metadata supplied by the sample provider, not from assay-based typing. The research as a whole found: How much clinical and demographic metadata was included differed by source and by participant, and the metadata was provided uncurated.

From the germline V gene (reference sequence), CDR1 is MNHEY and CDR2 is SMNVEV. A distance of 15 bases separates the germline ends of V and J, which lose 2 bases and 2 bases respectively. The CDR3 measures 16 amino acids from cysteine to phenylalanine. The only DNA kept is the CDR3, 48 bases in frame from the first base. One collaborating source in Seattle enrolled patients during active infection and followed them longitudinally through the course of disease. The collaborating institutions used their own protocols to collect whole blood in K2EDTA tubes. For TCRbeta analysis, collaborators shipped samples in one of three forms: frozen whole blood, isolated PBMCs, or DNA extracted from either of those sample types. TCRbeta CDR3 regions were amplified from genomic DNA by means of the immunoSEQ Assay, a bias-controlled multiplex PCR. For the original study's pipeline: The number of nucleated cells in each sample was estimated by amplification of reference gene primers within the assay. To quantify the absolute abundance of each unique TCRbeta CDR3 rearrangement, sequence reads were collapsed and filtered. For each sample, productive Simpson clonality was calculated as the square root of Simpson's diversity index across productive rearrangements. TCRdb mirrors the immuneACCESS table, restricted to in-frame sequences. Some clones are absent from its copies; in checked studies, under half trace to an unresolved V gene, and the reason for the others is unknown. The DNA gave D and trimming, while V, J and clone size come from that table. This sample lists under 350,000 clones; over 85% were detected once. About 1.7% of the sample is in the top ten clones.

In the case of this clone: The clone's antigen remains unknown. No per-base quality is available; no much larger clone lies one base away.

This TCR was sampled from a woman aged 25 to 39 with COVID-19, enrolled during active disease. The sample comprised peripheral blood. Recombination linked TRBV27 to TRBJ1-2; the D segment could be TRBD1, given 6 matching bases. The CDR3 here reads CASSLNRVGSNYGYTF. The DNA reads as follows: TGTGCCAGCAGTTTAAACAGGGTGGGTTCGAACTATGGCTACACCTTC.